This entry describes one TCR beta chain. V gave up 6 bases and J gave up 2 bases, with 12 bases separating them. There are 14 residues in the CDR3. Germline V gives CDR1 SGHDT, CDR2 YYEEEE. The data belong to a study of shared clonotypes between healthy human individuals. TCRdb's copy holds only in-frame clones and misses some; the assay was immunoSEQ multiplex PCR. The table includes over a million clones, around 82% detected once. This rearrangement joins TRBV5-6 to TRBJ1-3, with D unresolved. This receptor was taken from a man aged 18 to 35 in good health. Some clones in this sample may be carry-over from other donors' samples. The sequenced material came from memory CD4+ T cells from PBMCs. As for subset: CD45RA-negative fraction. The DNA for the CDR3 is TGTGCCAGCAACCATGACGGAACTGGAAACACCATATATTTT. It encodes CASNHDGTGNTIYF.